A selection of T cell receptor beta chains follows, all from one sample in a study of cytomegalovirus exposure and HLA in healthy donors. Measured with immunoSEQ multiplex PCR; TCRdb has only the in-frame clones, and not every one. The sample comprises 100,000 to 150,000 clones, around 76% of which are singletons, and around 14% rests with the top ten. Material: PBMCs. All receptors come from a woman aged 55-69 years in good health and CMV-seropositive. Each CDR3 is given with its conserved first and last residue. A D gene is named only where the DNA matches it firmly. Size values are once, few and many counts, or a class for expanded clones, and some rows have none.

DNA: TGTGCCAGTAGAGAAGGGGGGACTAGCGAATATGAGCAGTTCTTC
CDR3: CASREGGTSEYEQFF
length: 15
V: TRBV19
J: TRBJ2-1
D: TRBD2
size: NA

DNA: TGTGCCAGTAGGACCCATCGGCTAGCGGAGGAGACCCAGTACTTC
CDR3: CASRTHRLAEETQYF
length: 15
V: TRBV19
J: TRBJ2-5
D: TRBD2
size: NA

DNA: TGTGCCAGCAGTTCGCGGACTAGCGGGAGCGACGAGACCCAGTACTTC
CDR3: CASSSRTSGSDETQYF
length: 16
V: TRBV27
J: TRBJ2-5
D: TRBD2
size: NA

DNA: TGTGCCAGCAGTGAGCTAGCGGGGGCAGATACGCAGTATTTT
CDR3: CASSELAGADTQYF
length: 14
V: TRBV6-4
J: TRBJ2-3
D: TRBD2
size: NA

DNA: TGTGCCAGCACAACAGCACACTATGGCTACACCTTC
CDR3: CASTTAHYGYTF
length: 12
V: TRBV7-9
J: TRBJ1-2
D: NA
size: NA

DNA: TGTGCCAGTAGTGAAGCCTTGCCCGAGAGAGGTGATGGCTACACCTTC
CDR3: CASSEALPERGDGYTF
length: 16
V: TRBV2
J: TRBJ1-2
D: NA
size: NA

DNA: TGTGCCAGCAGCCAAGATAGAAACAGGGGAAATGAAAAACTGTTTTTT
CDR3: CASSQDRNRGNEKLFF
length: 16
V: TRBV4-2
J: TRBJ1-4
D: TRBD1
size: NA

DNA: TGTGCCAGCCAGACAGGGACCCATGAAAAACTGTTTTTT
CDR3: CASQTGTHEKLFF
length: 13
V: TRBV19
J: TRBJ1-4
D: TRBD1
size: NA

DNA: TGCGCCAGCAGCCTCGACAAAAGCACAGATACGCAGTATTTT
CDR3: CASSLDKSTDTQYF
length: 14
V: TRBV5-1
J: TRBJ2-3
D: NA
size: NA

DNA: TGTGCCAGCTCACCATTAGCGGGGACCTACAATGAGCAGTTCTTC
CDR3: CASSPLAGTYNEQFF
length: 15
V: TRBV18
J: TRBJ2-1
D: TRBD2
size: NA

DNA: TGTGCCAGCAGCTTAGATCTAGCGGGAGGGCGGCGGAGCGAGCAGTACTTC
CDR3: CASSLDLAGGRRSEQYF
length: 17
V: TRBV11-2
J: TRBJ2-7
D: TRBD2
size: few

DNA: TGCAGCGTTGTTAGACTAGCGGGAGGGGGGAATGAGCAGTTCTTC
CDR3: CSVVRLAGGGNEQFF
length: 15
V: TRBV29-1
J: TRBJ2-1
D: TRBD2
size: NA

DNA: TGTGCCAGCAGCCGACCGGGCAGCGGGTCGAACACCGGGGAGCTGTTTTTT
CDR3: CASSRPGSGSNTGELFF
length: 17
V: TRBV5-4
J: TRBJ2-2
D: NA
size: few

DNA: TGTGCCAGCACCCCCCGCGGACAGCCTAATGAAAAACTGTTTTTT
CDR3: CASTPRGQPNEKLFF
length: 15
V: TRBV7-2
J: TRBJ1-4
D: NA
size: NA

DNA: TGTGCCAGCAGCTTGACTAGGAGTGAGCAGTTCTTC
CDR3: CASSLTRSEQFF
length: 12
V: TRBV7-3
J: TRBJ2-1
D: NA
size: NA

DNA: TGTGCCAGCAGCTTTACAGGTCCCGCGGTTGGTTTCGGCGACACCTTC
CDR3: CASSFTGPAVGFGDTF
length: 16
V: TRBV13
J: TRBJ1-2
D: NA
size: NA

DNA: TGTGCCCTCTCGGGGGGTAATTCACCCCTCCACTTT
CDR3: CALSGGNSPLHF
length: 12
V: TRBV18
J: TRBJ1-6
D: NA
size: few

DNA: TGTGCCAGCAGTGAAGGTACAGGGCTTAATTCACCCCTCCACTTT
CDR3: CASSEGTGLNSPLHF
length: 15
V: TRBV6-1
J: TRBJ1-6
D: NA
size: NA

DNA: TGTGCCAGCTCCCCGGCGGTAGGTAGAGATACGCAGTATTTT
CDR3: CASSPAVGRDTQYF
length: 14
V: TRBV7-2
J: TRBJ2-3
D: NA
size: NA

DNA: TGTGCCAGCAGCAAAGAGGGGGCCTTC
CDR3: CASSKEGAF
length: 9
V: TRBV21-1
J: TRBJ1-2
D: NA
size: NA

DNA: TGCGCCAGCAGCCAAGGAGGCGGCAGGGGGTTGGGTGGCTACACCTTC
CDR3: CASSQGGGRGLGGYTF
length: 16
V: TRBV4-1
J: TRBJ1-2
D: TRBD1
size: NA

DNA: TGTGCCAGCAGCTTGTCGGACGGAGGGTCTCACGAGCAGTACTTC
CDR3: CASSLSDGGSHEQYF
length: 15
V: TRBV5-5
J: TRBJ2-7
D: NA
size: once

DNA: TGTGCCAGCAGTGAATGGGCAGGGGGCGCCGGTGGCTACACCTTC
CDR3: CASSEWAGGAGGYTF
length: 15
V: TRBV2
J: TRBJ1-2
D: TRBD1
size: few

DNA: TGTGCCAGCAGTTTTCCGGACAGCTATGGCTACACCTTC
CDR3: CASSFPDSYGYTF
length: 13
V: TRBV6-5
J: TRBJ1-2
D: NA
size: NA

DNA: TGTGCCAGTACCCTTAGCGGGGGAACAGATACGCAGTATTTT
CDR3: CASTLSGGTDTQYF
length: 14
V: TRBV19
J: TRBJ2-3
D: TRBD2
size: NA

DNA: TGTGCCAGCAGTGAAAATGGCAGGTATTACAATGAGCAGTTCTTC
CDR3: CASSENGRYYNEQFF
length: 15
V: TRBV6-1
J: TRBJ2-1
D: NA
size: NA

DNA: TGTGCCAGCAGCTTAGTTAGGGGCTTGAACACTGAAGCTTTCTTT
CDR3: CASSLVRGLNTEAFF
length: 15
V: TRBV7-9
J: TRBJ1-1
D: NA
size: NA

DNA: TGTGCCACCAGCCCAGACCGGGGGGACTACGAGCAGTACTTC
CDR3: CATSPDRGDYEQYF
length: 14
V: TRBV15
J: TRBJ2-7
D: TRBD2
size: once

DNA: TGTGCCAGCAGTGAATCAGGGCGGGGGCGAGGAAATGAAAAACTGTTTTTT
CDR3: CASSESGRGRGNEKLFF
length: 17
V: TRBV6-1
J: TRBJ1-4
D: NA
size: NA

DNA: TGCGCCAGCAGCCTTACAGGGAGCGCTGAAGCTTTCTTT
CDR3: CASSLTGSAEAFF
length: 13
V: TRBV5-1
J: TRBJ1-1
D: NA
size: NA

DNA: TGTGCCAGCAGCTACTACTCGACAGGTACAGATACGCAGTATTTT
CDR3: CASSYYSTGTDTQYF
length: 15
V: TRBV5-6
J: TRBJ2-3
D: NA
size: NA

DNA: TGTGCCAGCAGTGGGCAGGGGGCGGCTGGAAACACCATATATTTT
CDR3: CASSGQGAAGNTIYF
length: 15
V: TRBV2
J: TRBJ1-3
D: TRBD1
size: NA

DNA: TGCGCCAGCAGCTCAGCCTGGGACAGAGATGGCTACACCTTC
CDR3: CASSSAWDRDGYTF
length: 14
V: TRBV5-1
J: TRBJ1-2
D: TRBD1
size: NA

DNA: TGCGCCAGCAGCCAAGATAGCGGGAGTTTGCGAGAGACCCAGTACTTC
CDR3: CASSQDSGSLRETQYF
length: 16
V: TRBV4-1
J: TRBJ2-5
D: TRBD2
size: few

DNA: TGTGCCAGCAGCTCGCCCGCGGGGGTTACAACTAATGAAAAACTGTTTTTT
CDR3: CASSSPAGVTTNEKLFF
length: 17
V: TRBV11-2
J: TRBJ1-4
D: NA
size: many

DNA: TGTGCCAGCAGCGTCGACAGGCGGGTAACTGAAGCTTTCTTT
CDR3: CASSVDRRVTEAFF
length: 14
V: TRBV2
J: TRBJ1-1
D: NA
size: few

DNA: TGTGCCAGCAGTGCGACCACAGGGGGCTATGGCTACACCTTC
CDR3: CASSATTGGYGYTF
length: 14
V: TRBV6-6
J: TRBJ1-2
D: TRBD1
size: NA

DNA: TGTGCCAGCAGTGAATCAGGACTAGCGGGTATCACCGGGGAGCTGTTTTTT
CDR3: CASSESGLAGITGELFF
length: 17
V: TRBV6-1
J: TRBJ2-2
D: TRBD2
size: NA

DNA: TGTGCCAGCAGTTGGGACTATGAGTACAGTGAGCAGTTCTTC
CDR3: CASSWDYEYSEQFF
length: 14
V: TRBV7-2
J: TRBJ2-1
D: TRBD2
size: NA

DNA: TGTGCTAGCAGCCTGACTAGCGGGGGTTTTAATGAGCAGTTCTTC
CDR3: CASSLTSGGFNEQFF
length: 15
V: TRBV7-7
J: TRBJ2-1
D: TRBD2
size: NA

DNA: TGTGCCAGCAGCCCGACAGGAAACACTGAAGCTTTCTTT
CDR3: CASSPTGNTEAFF
length: 13
V: TRBV7-6
J: TRBJ1-1
D: NA
size: once

DNA: TGTGCCAGCAGCCACTCGGAGAGAGATACGCAGTATTTT
CDR3: CASSHSERDTQYF
length: 13
V: TRBV7-9
J: TRBJ2-3
D: NA
size: NA

DNA: TGTGCCAGCAGCTTAGGACTAGCCAGGGCGTACTTC
CDR3: CASSLGLARAYF
length: 12
V: TRBV11-2
J: TRBJ2-7
D: TRBD2
size: NA

DNA: TGTGCCTGGAGTGTTGGGGAGGGACTCTACGAGCAGTACTTC
CDR3: CAWSVGEGLYEQYF
length: 14
V: TRBV30
J: TRBJ2-7
D: TRBD2
size: few

DNA: TGTGCCAGCAGGGAAGGACTAGGAGATACGCAGTATTTT
CDR3: CASREGLGDTQYF
length: 13
V: TRBV2
J: TRBJ2-3
D: TRBD2
size: once

DNA: TGTGCCAGCAGCCCCGGACAGTGGTACACTGAAGCTTTCTTT
CDR3: CASSPGQWYTEAFF
length: 14
V: TRBV27
J: TRBJ1-1
D: NA
size: NA

DNA: TGTGCCAGCAGCTTGACCAGGGTTGATGAAAAACTGTTTTTT
CDR3: CASSLTRVDEKLFF
length: 14
V: TRBV7-2
J: TRBJ1-4
D: NA
size: NA

DNA: TGTGCCAGTAGTATCACCTACGAAAAACTGTTTTTT
CDR3: CASSITYEKLFF
length: 12
V: TRBV19
J: TRBJ1-4
D: NA
size: once

DNA: TGTGCCAGCAGGGGACTAGCGGTCCAAGAGACCCAGTACTTC
CDR3: CASRGLAVQETQYF
length: 14
V: TRBV2
J: TRBJ2-5
D: TRBD2
size: NA

DNA: TGTGCCAGCAGCTTAAGGTCTAGCGGGGATTTCGTCCGCGTATACGAGCAGTACTTC
CDR3: CASSLRSSGDFVRVYEQYF
length: 19
V: TRBV13
J: TRBJ2-7
D: TRBD2
size: NA

DNA: TGTGCCACCAGCAGAGATCTAGCAGCCGGGGAGCTGTTTTTT
CDR3: CATSRDLAAGELFF
length: 14
V: TRBV15
J: TRBJ2-2
D: NA
size: NA

DNA: TGTGCCAGCAGCCAAGATGCTAGCGGGGGGGCCGGGGAGCTGTTTTTT
CDR3: CASSQDASGGAGELFF
length: 16
V: TRBV4-2
J: TRBJ2-2
D: TRBD2
size: NA

DNA: TGTGCCAGCAGGAAAAACAGGGGAGACTACGAGCAGTACTTC
CDR3: CASRKNRGDYEQYF
length: 14
V: TRBV6-1
J: TRBJ2-7
D: TRBD1
size: NA

DNA: TGTGCCAGCAGCTTAATAGCGGGGCGATACAATGAGCAGTTCTTC
CDR3: CASSLIAGRYNEQFF
length: 15
V: TRBV7-2
J: TRBJ2-1
D: TRBD2
size: few

DNA: TGTGCCAGCAGCTTACCGGACAACTACGAGCAGTACTTC
CDR3: CASSLPDNYEQYF
length: 13
V: TRBV7-2
J: TRBJ2-7
D: NA
size: NA

DNA: TGCGCCAGCAGCTTGGGACTAGCGGGAGGATGGTTGAATGAGCAGTTCTTC
CDR3: CASSLGLAGGWLNEQFF
length: 17
V: TRBV5-1
J: TRBJ2-1
D: TRBD2
size: once

DNA: TGCGCCAGCAGCCAACCCCTTAGAGGCAATGAGCAGTTCTTC
CDR3: CASSQPLRGNEQFF
length: 14
V: TRBV4-1
J: TRBJ2-1
D: NA
size: NA

DNA: TGTGCCAGCAGCCACATGGGGGGGAATGAGCAGTTCTTC
CDR3: CASSHMGGNEQFF
length: 13
V: TRBV28
J: TRBJ2-1
D: TRBD2
size: few

DNA: TGCGCCAGCAGCGCGGGGACTAGCGGGAGCACAGATACGCAGTATTTT
CDR3: CASSAGTSGSTDTQYF
length: 16
V: TRBV5-1
J: TRBJ2-3
D: TRBD2
size: NA